Given below is one T cell receptor (beta chain) in context. Its antigen is unknown. The germline V gene encodes CDR1 SQVTM and CDR2 ANQGSEA. The CDR3 loop spans 12 amino acids. Trimming shortened V by 7 bases and J by 2 bases, and 11 bases separated the two germline ends. These data are taken from a study of cytomegalovirus exposure and HLA in healthy donors. Study-wide points: The study recorded more than 150 TCR beta chains that were cytomegalovirus-associated.

Here immunoSEQ multiplex PCR was the method, and the copy in TCRdb shows in-frame clones only, minus some. Of over 200,000 clones listed, approximately 86% are singletons. Sample: PBMCs. This sequence originates from a woman between 18 and 29 years old in good health and CMV-seronegative. V gene TRBV29-1 combines with J gene TRBJ1-1; weak D call: TRBD1 (5 bases). DNA of the CDR3: TGCAGCGCTGCGACAGCTAACACTGAAGCTTTCTTT. Translated: CSAATANTEAFF. Filled out from reference TRBV29-1 and TRBJ1-1, the complete variable domain reads SAVISQKPSRDICQRGTSLTIQCQVDSQVTMMFWYRQQPGQSLTLIATANQGSEATYESGFVIDKFPISRPNLTFSTLTVSNMSPEDSSIYLCSAATANTEAFFGQGTRLTVV.